This T cell receptor (delta chain) was found in a study of gamma delta lymphoproliferative disorders and STAT genes. Looking at the study overall: At least 50 ng of genomic DNA went into each LymphoTrack Dx TCRG Assay library. For the delta chain, EuroClonality-NGS standard procedure was applied. Study-wide points: Leukemic cells skewed toward terminal effectors, unlike likely varied control T cells.

The receptor sequences were amplified from genomic DNA of peripheral blood mononuclear cells. Trimming shortened V by 1 base and J by 1 base, and 22 bases separated the two germline ends. CDR1 is TSWWSYY and CDR2 is QGS in the germline V gene. The CDR3 loop spans 19 amino acids. This clone was found many times. The antigen remains undetermined. The TCRdb protein, from a much larger clone, departs from this DNA's translation at residue 14, likely by read error; the protein shown derives from the DNA. TCRdb reanalysed the multiplex PCR reads via CATT. Of some 540 delta-chain clones listed, more than 1.5% were seen once; the top ten hold more than 70%.

The TCR sequence derives from a human donor in good health. V and J are TRDV1 and TRDJ1; either TRDD2 or TRDD3 may fit D (6 bases each). Sequencing used blood. The CDR3, as DNA: TGTGCTCTTGGGGAACAGTGGGGTTCCTATCGATACGCCACCGATAAACTCATCTTT. Translation: CALGEQWGSYRYATDKLIF.